This T cell receptor (beta chain) was documented in a study of blood T cell repertoires in COVID-19 (TCRdb year 2020). Background for the entire study: The collaborator samples originated in the United States, Italy and Spain and spanned the acute and convalescent phases of COVID-19. Where available, HLA class I and class II types were taken from metadata supplied by the sample provider and were not determined by assay-based typing. The prospective study material was composed of cDNA or gDNA derived from T cells, B-cell-depleted T cells, or PBMCs. The repertoires were released in a freely available public database intended as a resource for research on the immune response to SARS-CoV-2. Nearly every sample came with metadata listing a de-identified subject ID, COVID-19 status, age in years and sex. Subjects who had been exposed to COVID-19, were actively infected with it, or had recovered from it provided the deeply sampled blood TCRbeta repertoires that made up the dataset. The samples were drawn from two sources: the first 160 participants of the ongoing ImmuneRACE study, and over 1,000 subjects contributed by 6 global collaborators.

The immunoSEQ Assay, a bias-controlled multiplex PCR, was used to amplify TCRbeta CDR3 regions from genomic DNA. On the study's bioinformatics: Within the assay, amplification of reference gene primers was used to estimate how many nucleated cells each sample contained. To quantify the absolute abundance of each unique TCRbeta CDR3 rearrangement, sequence reads were collapsed and filtered. For each sample, productive Simpson clonality was calculated as the square root of Simpson's diversity index over productive rearrangements. TCRdb re-hosts the immuneACCESS table, in-frame sequences only. Its copies lack some clones; in the studies checked, an unresolved V gene accounts for under half of them, and the cause for the rest is not known. V and J calls and clone size are as listed in that table; D and trimming were resolved from the DNA. The sample data list about 220,000 clones, and around 80% of these were observed just once. 7.2% of the sample is taken by the ten largest.

Collaborating institutions collected whole blood in K2EDTA tubes following their own protocols. For TCRbeta analysis, collaborators shipped samples in one of three forms: frozen whole blood, isolated PBMCs, or DNA extracted from either of those sample types. Taken from the germline V gene, the CDR1 and CDR2 loops are SGHTS and YDEGEE. Measured from the cysteine to the phenylalanine, the CDR3 is 12 residues long. The only DNA kept is the CDR3, 36 bases in frame from the first base. The germline V and J ends show losses of 7 bases and 2 bases respectively, and no gene match explains 1 base of the junction. Only one count was recorded for this clone. What this receptor recognizes is not known. Base qualities are missing; no much larger clone stands one base away. General study outcomes and caveats: Clinical and demographic metadata were provided uncurated, with the amount varying by source and participant.

The sequence was collected from a woman aged 70-85 years with acute or convalescent COVID-19. The V and J genes are TRBV5-8 and TRBJ2-3, and TRBD2 matches 7 of the central bases. The specimen sequenced was peripheral blood. The DNA sequence is given as TGTGCCAGCGGGACTACCACAGATACGCAGTATTTT. It is translated as CASGTTTDTQYF.